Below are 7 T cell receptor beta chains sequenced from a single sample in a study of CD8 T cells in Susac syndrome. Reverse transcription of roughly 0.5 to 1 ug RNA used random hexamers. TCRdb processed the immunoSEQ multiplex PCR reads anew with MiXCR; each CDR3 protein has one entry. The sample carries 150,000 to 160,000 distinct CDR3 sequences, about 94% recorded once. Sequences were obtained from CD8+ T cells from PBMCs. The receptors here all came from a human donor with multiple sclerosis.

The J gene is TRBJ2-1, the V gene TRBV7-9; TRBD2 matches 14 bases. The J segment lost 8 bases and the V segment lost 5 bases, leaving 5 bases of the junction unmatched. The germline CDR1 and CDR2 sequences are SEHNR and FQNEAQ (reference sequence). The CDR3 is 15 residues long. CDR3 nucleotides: TGTGCCAGCAGCCTTGGGACTAGCGGGGGCTATGAGCAGTTCTTC. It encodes CASSLGTSGGYEQFF.

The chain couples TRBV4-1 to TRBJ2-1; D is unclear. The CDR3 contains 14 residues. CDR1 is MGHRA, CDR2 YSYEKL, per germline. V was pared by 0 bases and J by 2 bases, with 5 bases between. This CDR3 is CASSQDRAYNEQFF. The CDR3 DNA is TGCGCCAGCAGCCAAGACAGAGCCTACAATGAGCAGTTCTTC.

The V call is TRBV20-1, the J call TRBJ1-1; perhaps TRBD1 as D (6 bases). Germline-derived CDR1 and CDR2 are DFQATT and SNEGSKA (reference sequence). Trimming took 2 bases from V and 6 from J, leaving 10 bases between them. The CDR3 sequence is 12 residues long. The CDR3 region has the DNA TGCAGTGCTAGAAGGACAGAACCTGAAGCTTTCTTT. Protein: CSARRTEPEAFF.

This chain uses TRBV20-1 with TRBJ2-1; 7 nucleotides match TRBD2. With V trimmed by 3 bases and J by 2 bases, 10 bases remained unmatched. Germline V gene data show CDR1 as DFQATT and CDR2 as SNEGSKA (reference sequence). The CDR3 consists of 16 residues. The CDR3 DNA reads TGCAGTGCTAGCCCCCCGACTAGCCCCCCCTACAATGAGCAGTTCTTC. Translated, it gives CSASPPTSPPYNEQFF.

CDR3 DNA: TGTGCCAGCAGCGGAGGGGGCCGGGGCACTGAAGCTTTCTTT. Its protein product is CASSGGGRGTEAFF. The chain recombines TRBV9 with TRBJ1-1, with TRBD1 matching over 7 bases. Trimming took 3 bases from V and 4 from J; bases not matched to a gene: 6. Germline V gene data show CDR1 as SGDLS and CDR2 as YYNGEE. This CDR3 spans 14 amino acids.

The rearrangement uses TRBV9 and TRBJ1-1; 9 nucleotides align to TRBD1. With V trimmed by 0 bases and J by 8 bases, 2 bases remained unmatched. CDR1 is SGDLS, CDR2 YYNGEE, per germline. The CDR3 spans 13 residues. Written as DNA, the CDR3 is TGTGCCAGCAGCGTAGGTGGGACAGGGGAAGCTTTCTTT. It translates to CASSVGGTGEAFF.

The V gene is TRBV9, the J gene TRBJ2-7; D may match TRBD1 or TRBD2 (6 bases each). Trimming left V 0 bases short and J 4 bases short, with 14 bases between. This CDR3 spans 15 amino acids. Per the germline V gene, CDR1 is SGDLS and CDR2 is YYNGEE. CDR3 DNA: TGTGCCAGCAGCGTAGGTTCCGGAGGGGGGTACGAGCAGTACTTC. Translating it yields CASSVGSGGGYEQYF.